This T cell receptor beta chain was identified during a study of blood T cell repertoires in COVID-19. Overall study context: COVID-19 samples from acute and convalescent phases originated in the United States, Italy and Spain. From T cells, B-cell-depleted T cells, or PBMCs came the material, which was cDNA or gDNA.

As handled by the study authors: Amplification with reference gene primers provided the estimates of nucleated cell counts. This table comes from immunoSEQ multiplex PCR, and its TCRdb copy is limited to in-frame clones, with some not included. The DNA was the basis for D and trimming; V, J and clone size are from that table. The sample carries approximately 190,000 clones, 80% to 85% recorded once. The sample taken for sequencing was peripheral blood. The sequence was obtained from a human donor in a cohort sampled during active COVID-19.

The CDR3 nucleotides are TGCAGTGCTAGTAGGGCAGGGGGTGGGGAAAAACTGTTTTTT. Encoded protein: CSASRAGGGEKLFF. The J gene is TRBJ1-4, the V gene TRBV20-1; 7 bases map to TRBD1. V lost 3 bases and J lost 8; bases outside the gene matches: 9. In germline, CDR1 is DFQATT, CDR2 SNEGSKA (reference sequence). The length of the CDR3 is 14 residues.